This T cell receptor (beta chain) emerged from a study of blood T cell repertoires in COVID-19 (dated by TCRdb to 2019 to 2021). About the study as a whole: The collaborator samples originated in the United States, Italy and Spain and spanned the acute and convalescent phases of COVID-19. The dataset comprised deeply sampled blood TCRbeta repertoires from subjects exposed to, actively infected with, or recovered from COVID-19. Where available, HLA class I and class II types were obtained from metadata supplied by the sample provider rather than from assay-based typing. The samples were drawn from two sources: the first 160 participants of the ongoing ImmuneRACE study, and 950 to 1,500 subjects contributed by 6 global collaborators. A de-identified subject ID, COVID-19 status, age in years and sex were almost always included in the sample metadata. The prospective study material was composed of cDNA or gDNA derived from T cells, B-cell-depleted T cells, or PBMCs. A freely available public database, intended as a resource for researchers studying the immune response to SARS-CoV-2, is where the repertoires were released. On the study overall, not on this receptor specifically: The quantity of clinical and demographic metadata differed by source and by participant and was supplied without curation.

The collaborating institutions used their own protocols to collect whole blood in K2EDTA tubes. For TCRbeta analysis, collaborator samples were shipped as frozen whole blood, as isolated PBMCs, or as DNA extracted from either sample type. Remarks on this clone: What this receptor recognizes is not known. No much larger clone is present one base from it, and per-base qualities are unavailable.

TCRbeta CDR3 regions were amplified from genomic DNA using the immunoSEQ Assay, a bias-controlled multiplex PCR. The original pipeline was this. Nucleated cell counts per sample were estimated from amplification of reference gene primers within the assay. To quantify the absolute abundance of each unique TCRbeta CDR3 rearrangement, sequence reads were collapsed and filtered. For each sample, productive Simpson clonality was calculated by taking the square root of Simpson's diversity index across productive rearrangements. Held by TCRdb, this immuneACCESS table contains in-frame sequences only and omits some clones. Under half of the omission traces to an unresolved V gene where checked; the cause of the rest is unknown. Clone size and the V and J calls come from that table; the DNA yielded D and trimming. For this sample the table gives roughly 100,000 clones, of which 80% to 90% were detected only once. About a sixth of the sample is held by the ten biggest clonotypes.

V is shortened by 2 bases, J by 7 bases, and the region joining them spans 13 bases. The germline V gene yields SGHRS for CDR1 and YFSETQ for CDR2. From cysteine to phenylalanine, the CDR3 is 15 amino acids long. The retained sequence is limited to the CDR3, 45 bases, with the frame set at the first base. Recombination connected TRBV5-1 to TRBJ1-6; no confident D gene assignment can be made. The source is a human donor in a cohort sampled during active COVID-19. Sequencing was done on a sample of peripheral blood. The base sequence is TGCGCCAGCAGCTTAGAACAGCCACTCAATTCACCCCTCCACTTT. The translation is CASSLEQPLNSPLHF.